One T cell receptor (beta chain) is described in this entry. The sample comes from a study of blood T cell repertoires in COVID-19. Turning to the study itself: From T cells, B-cell-depleted T cells, or PBMCs came the material, which was cDNA or gDNA.

Original handling: How many nucleated cells were present was estimated from reference gene primer amplification. Libraries were prepared by immunoSEQ multiplex PCR; TCRdb keeps only in-frame clonotypes and omits some of them. That table is the source of V, J and clone size, and D and trimming were worked out from the DNA. This table has roughly 290,000 clones, approximately 85% appearing once. The V end was cut by 0 bases, the J end by 4 bases, with 7 bases between. Germline V gene lookup returns CDR1 SGHNT and CDR2 YYREEE (reference sequence). This CDR3 is 14 amino acids long. Self-reported history from a screening survey and questionnaire set each donor's cohort. Resolution of symptoms, clearance, or two negative PCRs was present in recovered Cohort 3 donors.

The chain is built from TRBV5-4 and TRBJ1-4, with no clear D. This TCR came from a woman between 25 and 40 years old who had recovered from COVID-19. The sequencing sample was made of PBMCs or T cells enriched from blood (not recorded which). The CDR3 sequence is CASSLGHGNEKLFF. The CDR3, as DNA: TGTGCCAGCAGCTTGGGTCACGGTAATGAAAAACTGTTTTTT.